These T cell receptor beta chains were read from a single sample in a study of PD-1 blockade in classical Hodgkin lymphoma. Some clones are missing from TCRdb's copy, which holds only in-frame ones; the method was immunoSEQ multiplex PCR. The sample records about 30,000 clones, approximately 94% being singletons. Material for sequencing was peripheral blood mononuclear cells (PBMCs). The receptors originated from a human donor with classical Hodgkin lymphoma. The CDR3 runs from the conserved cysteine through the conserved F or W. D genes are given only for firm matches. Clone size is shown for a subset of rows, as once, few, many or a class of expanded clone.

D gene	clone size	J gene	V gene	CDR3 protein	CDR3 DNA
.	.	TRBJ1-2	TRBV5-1	CASSQGQTYGYTF	TGCGCCAGCAGCCAAGGACAGACTTATGGCTACACCTTC
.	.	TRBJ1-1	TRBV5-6	CASSITGRQNTEAFF	TGTGCCAGCAGCATCACGGGACGGCAGAACACTGAAGCTTTCTTT
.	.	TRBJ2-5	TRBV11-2	CASSRGGVETQYF	TGTGCCAGCAGCCGCGGTGGGGTGGAGACCCAGTACTTC
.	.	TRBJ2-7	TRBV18	CASSRRGRSAYEQYF	TGTGCCAGCTCACGACGAGGCAGATCGGCCTACGAGCAGTACTTC
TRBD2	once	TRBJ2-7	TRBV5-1	CASTFYVASGAYEQYF	TGCGCCAGCACCTTTTACGTGGCTAGCGGGGCCTACGAGCAGTACTTC
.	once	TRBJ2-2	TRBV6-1	CASSEHPGRTGELFF	TGTGCCAGCAGTGAACATCCAGGGCGCACCGGGGAGCTGTTTTTT
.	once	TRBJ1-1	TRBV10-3	CAISEGRPMNTEAFF	TGTGCCATCAGTGAAGGTCGCCCGATGAACACTGAAGCTTTCTTT
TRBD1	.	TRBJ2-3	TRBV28	CASSYTGDTDTQYF	TGTGCCAGCAGTTACACAGGGGACACAGATACGCAGTATTTT
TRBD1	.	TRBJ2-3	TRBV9	CASSRGLGTDTQYF	TGTGCCAGCAGCAGGGGGCTAGGGACAGATACGCAGTATTTT
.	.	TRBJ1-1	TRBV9	CASSTDGDTEAFF	TGTGCCAGCAGCACCGACGGGGACACTGAAGCTTTCTTT
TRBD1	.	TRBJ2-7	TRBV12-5	CASGLSIPGQGSLEQYF	TGTGCTAGTGGTCTCTCCATACCGGGACAGGGCTCCCTCGAGCAGTACTTC
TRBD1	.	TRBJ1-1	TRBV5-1	CASSWGLGQGLRTEAFF	TGCGCCAGCAGCTGGGGGCTGGGACAGGGGCTTAGAACTGAAGCTTTCTTT
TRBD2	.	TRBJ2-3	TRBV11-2	CASRLLAGASTDTQYF	TGTGCCAGCAGGCTCTTAGCGGGTGCTAGCACAGATACGCAGTATTTT
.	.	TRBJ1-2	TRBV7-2	CASSLGPQPTNYGYTF	TGTGCCAGCAGCTTAGGACCGCAGCCAACTAACTATGGCTACACCTTC
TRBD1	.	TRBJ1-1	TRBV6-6	CASSSRDRGPAAFF	TGTGCCAGCAGTTCCCGAGACAGGGGGCCGGCAGCTTTCTTT
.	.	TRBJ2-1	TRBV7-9	CASSPPADLGYNEQFF	TGTGCCAGCAGCCCGCCCGCTGACCTTGGGTACAATGAGCAGTTCTTC
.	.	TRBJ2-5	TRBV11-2	CASSLRRGELKQETQYF	TGTGCCAGCAGCTTAAGGAGAGGAGAACTTAAACAAGAGACCCAGTACTTC
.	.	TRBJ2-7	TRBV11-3	CASSSTGTGTYEQYF	TGTGCCAGCAGCTCGACCGGGACGGGGACCTACGAGCAGTACTTC
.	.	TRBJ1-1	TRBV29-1	CSVEVDRFMNTEAFF	TGCAGCGTTGAAGTGGACCGATTTATGAACACTGAAGCTTTCTTT
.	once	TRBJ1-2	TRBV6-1	CASVRFPGYTF	TGTGCCAGTGTCCGGTTCCCAGGCTACACCTTC
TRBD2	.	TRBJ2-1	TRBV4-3	CASSRSTLAGYNEQFF	TGCGCCAGCAGCCGAAGTACACTAGCGGGGTACAATGAGCAGTTCTTC
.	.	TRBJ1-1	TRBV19	CATKGLHEAFF	TGTGCCACTAAGGGACTGCATGAAGCTTTCTTT
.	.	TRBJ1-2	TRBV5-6	CASSLFGTPNYGYTF	TGTGCCAGCAGCTTGTTCGGGACACCTAACTATGGCTACACCTTC
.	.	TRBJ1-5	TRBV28	CASSFLLGTSYF	TGTGCCAGCAGTTTTCTTTTGGGGACCTCGTATTTT
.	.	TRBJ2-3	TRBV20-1	CSASFPDTQYF	TGCAGTGCTAGTTTCCCAGATACGCAGTATTTT
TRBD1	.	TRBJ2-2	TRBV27	CASSSLRDRGNTGELFF	TGTGCCAGCAGCTCCCTACGGGACAGGGGTAACACCGGGGAGCTGTTTTTT
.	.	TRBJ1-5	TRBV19	CASSISKGGPQHF	TGTGCCAGTAGTATATCTAAGGGAGGGCCCCAGCATTTT
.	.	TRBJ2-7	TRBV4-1	CASSPRGSYEQYF	TGCGCCAGCAGCCCACGGGGCTCCTACGAGCAGTACTTC
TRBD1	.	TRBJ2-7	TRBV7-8	CASSVGQGDPYEQYF	TGTGCCAGCAGCGTGGGACAGGGGGACCCCTACGAGCAGTACTTC
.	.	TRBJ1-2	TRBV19	CASIGPWSNYGYTF	TGTGCCAGTATTGGCCCTTGGTCCAACTATGGCTACACCTTC
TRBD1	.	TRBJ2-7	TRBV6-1	CASSSKLGQGYEQYF	TGTGCCAGCAGCTCAAAACTGGGACAGGGCTACGAGCAGTACTTC
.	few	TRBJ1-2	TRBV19	CASSIRDVGGYTF	TGTGCCAGTAGTATACGGGACGTAGGAGGCTACACCTTC
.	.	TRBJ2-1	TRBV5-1	CASSPEGFNEQFF	TGCGCCAGCAGCCCGGAAGGGTTCAATGAGCAGTTCTTC
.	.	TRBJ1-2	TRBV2	CASSSDGINYGYTF	TGTGCCAGCAGTTCAGACGGAATTAACTATGGCTACACCTTC
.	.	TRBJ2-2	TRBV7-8	CASSRTVNTGELFF	TGTGCCAGCAGCCGGACGGTGAACACCGGGGAGCTGTTTTTT
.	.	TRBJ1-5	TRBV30	CAWSIGDQPQHF	TGTGCCTGGAGTATAGGGGATCAGCCCCAGCATTTT
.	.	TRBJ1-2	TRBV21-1	CASSKGLGNRAGGYTF	TGTGCCAGCAGCAAAGGTCTAGGAAACAGGGCTGGTGGCTACACCTTC
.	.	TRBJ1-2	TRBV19	CASSISRGSATNYGYTF	TGTGCCAGTAGTATATCAAGAGGCAGCGCAACAAACTATGGCTACACCTTC
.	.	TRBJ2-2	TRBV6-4	CASSGTESNTGELFF	TGTGCCAGCAGTGGGACAGAGTCGAACACCGGGGAGCTGTTTTTT
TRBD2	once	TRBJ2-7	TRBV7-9	CASSSTSGNSYEQYF	TGTGCCAGCAGCTCCACTAGCGGGAACTCCTACGAGCAGTACTTC
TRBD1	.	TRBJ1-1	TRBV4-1	CASSSRTGMNTEAFF	TGCGCCAGCAGCTCGCGGACAGGCATGAACACTGAAGCTTTCTTT
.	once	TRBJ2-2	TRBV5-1	CASSRDSRIEFTGELFF	TGCGCCAGCAGCCGCGACAGCAGAATTGAATTCACCGGGGAGCTGTTTTTT
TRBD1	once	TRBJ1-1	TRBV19	CASSPRQGAWSRTEAFF	TGTGCCAGTAGTCCAAGACAGGGGGCTTGGAGTAGGACTGAAGCTTTCTTT